This note documents a single T cell receptor (beta chain) sequence. No antigen is known for it. The sample originates from a study of shared clonotypes between healthy human individuals. Overall study findings and caveats: Shared across several donors were around 5% of the naive CD4 clonotypes.

For every subset, genomic DNA was evenly distributed across several immunoSEQ plates. TCRdb keeps only in-frame clones here, not all; method: immunoSEQ multiplex PCR. The sample carries more than 1,200,000 clones, less than 99% recorded once. This CDR3 spans 15 amino acids. From germline, CDR1 is MDHEN and CDR2 SYDVKM. V shed 5 bases and J 3 bases; nucleotides not matched to a gene: 7. The source material was naive CD4+ T cells sorted from blood. Subset here: CD45RA+ positively selected. V and J are TRBV28 and TRBJ2-7; 10 bases align to TRBD2. This sequence originates from a man aged 25-45 years in good health. The CDR3 DNA sequence: TGTGCCAGCAGTCTCGCTAGCGGGGGAGGCTACGAGCAGTACTTC. Translating gives CASSLASGGGYEQYF.